Presented here are 21 T cell receptor beta chains from one specimen sequenced in a study of blood T cell repertoires in COVID-19 (dated by TCRdb to between 2020 and 2021). Library prep was done by the immunoSEQ multiplex PCR assay. Drawn from immuneACCESS, this table holds only the in-frame rearrangements with V and J called that TCRdb kept. Clones are partly lost; checked studies trace under half to an unresolved V gene and leave the rest unexplained. The sample data list approximately 160,000 clones, and over 65% of these were observed just once. Together, the top ten hold approximately 4.4% of the sample. Material for sequencing was PBMCs or T cells enriched from blood (not recorded which). The receptors derive from a woman aged 45-60 years who had recovered from COVID-19.

The rearrangement links TRBV19 to TRBJ2-2; 10 bases map to TRBD2. The germline V gene encodes CDR1 LNHDA and CDR2 SQIVND (reference sequence). V shed 5 bases and J 3 bases; nucleotides not matched to a gene: 12. The CDR3 has 18 residues. The CDR3 is CASSAPRASGRYTGELFF. The CDR3 nucleotides read TGTGCCAGTAGTGCCCCTCGGGCTAGCGGGAGATACACCGGGGAGCTGTTTTTT.

This CDR3 is CASSATGYDSPLHF. CDR3 nucleotide sequence: TGTGCCAGCAGTGCGACAGGGTATGACTCACCCCTCCACTTT. J is TRBJ1-6 and V is TRBV6-4; 7 bases agree with TRBD1. This CDR3 region has 14 residues. J was trimmed by 10 bases and V by 4 bases; bases with no gene match: 7. Germline V gene data show CDR1 as MRHNA and CDR2 as SNTAGT.

This chain uses TRBV25-1 with TRBJ1-1, with TRBD1 matching 9 bases. In germline, CDR1 is MGHDK, CDR2 SYGVNS. V was clipped by 8 bases and J by 5 bases; unmatched bases: 6. The CDR3 covers 13 residues. CDR3 sequence (DNA): TGTGCCAGCGGGGGACAGGGAGGGACTGAAGCTTTCTTT. Residues: CASGGQGGTEAFF.

The V and J genes are TRBV18 and TRBJ1-4; 10 positions match TRBD1. The CDR3 consists of 15 residues. CDR1 and CDR2 (germline): KGHSH, LQKENI. V was pared by 3 bases and J by 8 bases, with 6 bases of the junction left unmatched. CDR3 protein: CASSPTGTGVEKLFF. CDR3 coding DNA: TGTGCCAGCTCACCGACTGGGACAGGGGTGGAAAAACTGTTTTTT.

V and J are TRBV20-1 and TRBJ1-1; D is uncertain. This CDR3 has 10 amino acids. The germline CDR1 and CDR2 sequences are DFQATT and SNEGSKA (reference sequence). V gave up 5 bases and J gave up 3 bases, with 4 bases separating them. This CDR3 is CSALYTEAFF. The DNA of the CDR3 is TGCAGTGCTCTGTACACTGAAGCTTTCTTT.

This clone was detected only once. This CDR3 is CASSAFGGTGVGEQYV. The DNA for the CDR3 is TGTGCCAGCAGCGCCTTTGGGGGGACAGGGGTTGGCGAGCAGTACGTC. V is TRBV7-9 and J is TRBJ2-7; 10 nucleotides match TRBD1. Germline CDR1 reads SEHNR; CDR2 reads FQNEAQ (reference sequence). With 5 bases clipped from V and 6 bases from J, the junction kept 13 bases outside the gene matches. The CDR3 runs to 16 residues.

The CDR3 DNA reads as TGTGCCAGCGACAGGGGCGGCAATCAGCCCCAGCATTTT. It yields the protein CASDRGGNQPQHF. This chain uses TRBV19 with TRBJ1-5; 8 bases are a match to TRBD1. The V gene end was trimmed by 9 bases and the J gene end by 2 bases; junction bases not matched to a gene: 3. Per germline, CDR1 LNHDA and CDR2 SQIVND (reference sequence). This CDR3 has 13 amino acids.

The genes are TRBV5-4 and TRBJ2-1; 11 bases fit TRBD2. V lost 0 bases to trimming and J lost 8 bases; unmatched junction nucleotides: 4. The germline CDR1 and CDR2 sequences are SGHNT and YYREEE (reference sequence). The CDR3 runs to 15 residues. This CDR3 reads CASSLVLAGADEQFF. CDR3 bases: TGTGCCAGCAGCTTGGTACTAGCGGGAGCCGATGAGCAGTTCTTC.

The chain combines TRBV7-6 with TRBJ1-4; TRBD1 matches 7 bases. With 5 bases clipped from V and 0 bases from J, the junction kept 6 bases outside the gene matches. This CDR3 spans 16 amino acids. From germline, CDR1 is SGHVS and CDR2 FNYEAQ. The CDR3 reads CASSEDRAATNEKLFF. The CDR3 coding sequence is TGTGCCAGCAGCGAAGACAGGGCCGCAACTAATGAAAAACTGTTTTTT.

The V gene is TRBV3-1 (or the pseudogene TRBV3-2), the J gene TRBJ1-2; D might be TRBD1 (6 bases). V was shortened by 4 bases and J by 7 bases, with 16 bases between the two germline ends. Germline CDR1 LGHDT, CDR2 YNNKEL (reference sequence). The CDR3 is made up of 14 amino acids. Written as DNA, the CDR3 is TGTGCCAGCAGCCCACAGGGTTATGGTCGTGGCTACACCTTC. This translates into CASSPQGYGRGYTF.

J is TRBJ1-2 and V is TRBV30; 7 nucleotides match TRBD1. With V trimmed by 1 base and J by 4 bases, 6 bases remained unmatched. The CDR3 totals 14 residues. Germline V gene data show CDR1 as GTSNPN and CDR2 as SVGIG (reference sequence). The CDR3 loop reads CAWSAQGISYGYTF. The DNA for the CDR3 is TGTGCCTGGAGTGCACAGGGGATTTCCTATGGCTACACCTTC.

This chain connects TRBV7-9 to TRBJ1-1; 7 bases match TRBD1. Germline V lookup: CDR1 SEHNR, CDR2 FQNEAQ (reference sequence). After removal of 4 bases from V and 0 bases from J, the junction contained 17 bases not matched to a gene. There are 19 residues in the CDR3. CDR3 sequence reads: CASSSQGGQSPIMNTEAFF. The CDR3 DNA is TGTGCCAGCAGCTCCCAAGGGGGACAGTCCCCTATTATGAACACTGAAGCTTTCTTT.

The V call is TRBV6-1, the J call TRBJ2-7, with 8 bases that match TRBD1. The germline gives CDR1 MNHNS, CDR2 SASEGT. V was pared by 1 base and J by 2 bases, with 4 bases of the junction left unmatched. The length of the CDR3 is 15 residues. The CDR3 spells CASSEEDRAPYEQYV. CDR3 sequence (DNA): TGTGCCAGCAGTGAAGAGGACAGGGCACCCTACGAGCAGTACGTC.

The gene calls are TRBV11-3 and TRBJ1-2; 7 nucleotides match TRBD1. V trimming: 0 bases; J trimming: 1 base; junction bases outside the gene matches: 8. This CDR3 has 17 residues. In germline, CDR1 is SGHNT, CDR2 YENEEA. Written as DNA, the CDR3 is TGTGCCAGCAGCTTAGATCGTCGTAGGGGGCGTAACTATGGCTACACCTTC. This encodes CASSLDRRRGRNYGYTF.

The CDR3 nucleotides read TGTGCCAGTAGTATCCCCGGACAGGGGATGTCACCCCTCCACTTT. It codes for CASSIPGQGMSPLHF. The rearrangement joins TRBV19 to TRBJ1-6, with 9 bases lining up with TRBD1. The CDR3 length is 15 residues. Trimming removed 3 bases from V and 10 bases from J; junction bases left unmatched: 7. The germline V gene has CDR1 LNHDA and CDR2 SQIVND (reference sequence).

This chain connects TRBV28 to TRBJ1-4; D is uncertain. The germline gives CDR1 MDHEN, CDR2 SYDVKM. Trimming left V 5 bases short and J 0 bases short, with 13 bases between. The CDR3 has 16 amino acids. CDR3 residues: CASSAQSFATNEKLFF. CDR3 in DNA: TGTGCCAGCAGTGCCCAGTCATTCGCAACTAATGAAAAACTGTTTTTT.

The gene calls are TRBV5-1 and TRBJ1-4; 7 positions agree with TRBD1. The CDR3 contains 15 residues. CDR1 and CDR2 (germline): SGHRS, YFSETQ. V was clipped by 1 base and J by 4 bases; unmatched bases: 4. This CDR3 reads CASSLPGDSNEKLFF. CDR3 sequence (DNA): TGCGCCAGCAGCTTGCCAGGGGACAGTAATGAAAAACTGTTTTTT.

This chain links TRBV6-6 with TRBJ2-2; no clear D. Between the trimmed V and J ends, which lost 5 bases and 3 bases, there was a span of 16 bases. CDR3 size: 16 residues. CDR1 MNHNY and CDR2 SVGAGI come from the germline V gene (reference sequence). In DNA, the CDR3 is TGTGCCAGCAGTCGGCCCGGGTCTCAAGACACCGGGGAGCTGTTTTTT. This gives the protein CASSRPGSQDTGELFF.

The V gene is TRBV3-1 (or the pseudogene TRBV3-2), the J gene TRBJ2-7; D may be TRBD2 (5 bases). The V gene's germline CDR1 is LGHDT and CDR2 YNNKEL (reference sequence). Trimming stripped 2 bases from V and 0 bases from J, with 26 bases between. The CDR3 consists of 20 residues. CDR3 in DNA: TGTGCCAGCAGCCAAAAGGGCCCTTTGCGAGGGTCCCCCCACTCCTACGAGCAGTACGTC. It codes for CASSQKGPLRGSPHSYEQYV.

The chain has TRBV29-1 and TRBJ2-3; weak D call: TRBD2 (6 bases). V lost 6 bases to trimming and J lost 6 bases, with 13 bases between them. Germline V gene sequence: CDR1 SQVTM, CDR2 ANQGSEA. The CDR3 sequence is 12 residues long. The CDR3 sequence is CSVRDAGDTQYF. CDR3 sequence (DNA): TGCAGCGTGCGGGACGCAGGGGATACGCAGTATTTT.

The V call is TRBV19, the J call TRBJ1-5; no reliable D call. Germline assignment: CDR1 LNHDA and CDR2 SQIVND (reference sequence). V was pared by 10 bases and J by 9 bases, with 16 bases between. The CDR3 length is 12 residues. The CDR3 region has the DNA TGTGCCACCGTCCCCGGGTTTGGGCCCCAGCATTTT. Protein product: CATVPGFGPQHF.